The 19 T cell receptor beta chains in this list originate from one sample, sequenced in a study of human T cells and chemical hapten exposure. Time point denoted: healthy volunteer bleed at 6 weeks. The starting material, unfractionated whole blood, was used for total RNA extraction. TCRdb called the RACE reads again in MiXCR, with one record for every CDR3 protein. Counted here are approximately 79,000 distinct CDR3 sequences, 7% to 9% occurring once; the ten biggest clones make up 1.5%. What was sequenced was whole blood. The receptor set was obtained from a male donor in good health. Some clones in this sample may be carry-over from other donors' samples.

At least ten counts were recorded for this clonotype. The CDR3: CASSFGRLNTEAFF. The CDR3 bases are TGTGCCAGCAGCTTTGGCAGATTGAACACTGAAGCTTTCTTT. The chain recombines TRBV5-6 with TRBJ1-1; unclear D gene. This CDR3 region has 14 residues. Trimming shortened V by 2 bases and J by 0 bases, and 8 bases separated the two germline ends. Per germline, CDR1 SGHDT and CDR2 YYEEEE.

The sample holds a few counts of this clonotype. The V call is TRBV7-9, the J call TRBJ2-7; D is unclear. The CDR3 runs to 13 residues. Germline assignment: CDR1 SEHNR and CDR2 FQNEAQ (reference sequence). V was trimmed by 0 bases and J by 5 bases, leaving 8 bases between them. Here the CDR3 reads CASSLAFTDEQYF. CDR3 DNA: TGTGCCAGCAGCTTAGCATTTACCGACGAGCAGTACTTC.

The chain has TRBV12-3 or TRBV12-4 and TRBJ2-7; D may be TRBD2 (6 bases). Trimming shortened V by 5 bases and J by 3 bases, and 8 bases separated the two germline ends. CDR3 length: 12 amino acids. The CDR3 sequence: CASSMDYYEQYF. As DNA, the CDR3 is TGTGCCAGCAGTATGGACTACTACGAGCAGTACTTC.

With regard to this clonotype: The DNA is omitted, as the CDR3 cannot be located on it reliably, and the CDR3 follows TCRdb's listing. The rearrangement uses TRBV5-1 and TRBJ2-2; the table calls TRBD1, which could not be checked here. Germline CDR1 reads SGHRS; CDR2 reads YFSETQ. The CDR3 sequence runs 14 residues, both termini included. The chain's CDR3 is CASTEDTTPGSCFF.

This clonotype was observed a few times. The chain has TRBV27 and TRBJ2-2; 8 nucleotides match TRBD1. The CDR3 is 13 residues long. V shed 6 bases and J 3 bases; nucleotides not matched to a gene: 0. Germline lookup yields CDR1 MNHEY and CDR2 SMNVEV (reference sequence). CDR3 residues: CASRTGDTGELFF. As DNA, the CDR3 is TGTGCCAGCAGGACAGGGGACACCGGGGAGCTGTTTTTT.

The sample holds many counts of this clonotype. The genes are TRBV20-1 and TRBJ1-6; TRBD1 agrees at 8 bases. CDR3 length: 16 amino acids. The V gene end was trimmed by 6 bases and the J gene end by 5 bases; junction bases not matched to a gene: 12. Per germline, CDR1 DFQATT and CDR2 SNEGSKA (reference sequence). CDR3 DNA sequence: TGCAGTGCAAGAACTACAGGGGGTAGGGATAATTCACCCCTCCACTTT. It translates to CSARTTGGRDNSPLHF.

This clonotype was observed a handful of times. The chain joins TRBV3-1 to TRBJ2-3; the D gene is possibly TRBD1 (5 bases). Deletions cut 0 bases from V and 2 bases from J, with 9 bases between. There are 15 residues in the CDR3. Per germline, CDR1 LGHDT and CDR2 YNNKEL (reference sequence). CDR3 amino acids: CASSQEGQNTDTQYF. CDR3 DNA sequence: TGTGCCAGCAGCCAAGAGGGGCAGAACACAGATACGCAGTATTTT.

This clonotype has more than one count but fewer than ten. The chain carries TRBV4-3 and TRBJ1-6; no reliable D call. CDR3 size: 17 residues. From germline, CDR1 is LGHNA and CDR2 YSLEER. Trimming cost V 0 bases and J 0 bases, with 9 bases left between them. The CDR3 sequence is CASSQDWENSYNSPLHF. In DNA form, the CDR3 reads TGCGCCAGCAGCCAAGATTGGGAAAACTCCTATAATTCACCCCTCCACTTT.

This clonotype was detected a few times. The chain carries TRBV20-1 and TRBJ2-7; D is possibly TRBD1 (6 bases). In germline, CDR1 is DFQATT, CDR2 SNEGSKA (reference sequence). Deletions cut 5 bases from V and 3 bases from J, with 11 bases between. The CDR3 spans 12 residues. The CDR3 loop reads CSAATGRYEQYF. The CDR3 DNA reads as TGCAGTGCTGCTACAGGGCGCTACGAGCAGTACTTC.

This clonotype was seen a few times. The gene calls are TRBV6-2 or TRBV6-3 and TRBJ2-1, with a possible D match to TRBD1 (6 bases). Germline V gene data show CDR1 as MNHEY and CDR2 as SVGEGT. The ends were cut back, 7 bases at V and 8 bases at J, with 18 bases in the middle. The CDR3 covers 14 residues. The CDR3 sequence is CASTDTGKVDEQFF. Written as DNA, the CDR3 is TGTGCCAGCACCGATACAGGGAAGGTCGATGAGCAGTTCTTC.

This clonotype was detected a few times. The V call is TRBV11-1, the J call TRBJ2-7; possibly TRBD1 for D (6 bases). The length of the CDR3 is 14 residues. CDR1 and CDR2 (germline): SGHAT, FQDESV (reference sequence). V shed 5 bases and J shed 5 bases, with 16 bases lying between them. The CDR3 spells CASSGSTGSNEQYF. In DNA, the CDR3 is TGTGCCAGCAGCGGAAGTACAGGGTCTAACGAGCAGTACTTC.

This clonotype has a handful of counts. The DNA of the CDR3 is TGTGCCAGCAGTGAACTGGGAGCCTACAATGAGCAGTTCTTC. Amino acid sequence: CASSELGAYNEQFF. The chain recombines TRBV25-1 with TRBJ2-1; D might be TRBD2 (5 bases). The CDR3 extends over 14 amino acids. The V gene's germline CDR1 is MGHDK and CDR2 SYGVNS. V lost 2 bases and J 2 bases, leaving 7 bases between the germline ends.

The chain employs TRBV7-8 and TRBJ2-7; 9 bases agree with TRBD2. The CDR3 length is 17 residues. Germline V gene data show CDR1 as SGHVS and CDR2 as FQNEAQ. After removal of 3 bases from V and 5 bases from J, the junction contained 14 bases not matched to a gene. As DNA, the CDR3 is TGTGCCAGCAGCTTCGGTCGGGGTAGCGGGAGCTTTAACGAGCAGTACTTC. Amino acid sequence: CASSFGRGSGSFNEQYF.

This chain links TRBV18 with TRBJ2-3, with TRBD1 identical over 7 bases. This CDR3 is built from 16 residues. J lost 2 bases, V lost 3 bases, and 8 bases had no gene match. CDR1 is KGHSH and CDR2 is LQKENI in the germline V gene. The CDR3 region is CASSPGTVLYTDTQYF. DNA for the CDR3: TGTGCCAGCTCACCGGGGACAGTCCTATACACAGATACGCAGTATTTT.

The chain links TRBV7-3 to TRBJ1-1; D is possibly TRBD1 (5 bases). V was shortened by 5 bases and J by 3 bases, with 10 bases between the two germline ends. The CDR3 loop spans 13 amino acids. CDR1 is SGHTA, CDR2 FQGTGA, per germline. In DNA form, the CDR3 reads TGTGCCAGCAGCCCGCAGGGTTACACTGAAGCTTTCTTT. It codes for CASSPQGYTEAFF.

The CDR3 loop is CASSLLRGQGDSLYGYTF. CDR3 in DNA: TGTGCCAGCAGTTTACTTAGGGGACAGGGCGATTCCCTATATGGCTACACCTTC. The rearrangement uses TRBV12-3 or TRBV12-4 and TRBJ1-2; TRBD1 aligns across 9 bases. CDR3 length: 18 residues. J was trimmed by 5 bases and V by 2 bases; bases with no gene match: 15.

The chain carries TRBV10-3 and TRBJ2-7; D is uncertain. V was clipped by 6 bases and J by 3 bases, with 9 bases between them. This CDR3 contains 12 residues. The germline CDR1 and CDR2 sequences are ENHRY and SYGVKD. CDR3 coding DNA: TGTGCCATCAGCTCGGACGGCTACGAGCAGTACTTC. This encodes CAISSDGYEQYF.

The table lists this clonotype with a few counts. The chain links TRBV27 to TRBJ2-7, with TRBD2 identical over 7 bases. Germline CDR1 reads MNHEY; CDR2 reads SMNVEV (reference sequence). The CDR3 has 15 residues. V shed 4 bases, J shed 4 bases, and the junction held 10 bases outside the gene matches. CDR3 DNA: TGTGCCAGCAGTTCCCCTGGCGGGGGTAGGTACGAGCAGTACTTC. This gives the protein CASSSPGGGRYEQYF.

This clonotype was found a few times. The chain employs TRBV19 and TRBJ1-2; no clear D gene. Looked up from germline, CDR1 is LNHDA and CDR2 is SQIVND (reference sequence). Deletions cut 6 bases from V and 6 bases from J, with 17 bases between. This CDR3 comprises 14 residues. This CDR3 reads CASRWIGKADGYTF. Written as DNA, the CDR3 is TGTGCCAGTAGATGGATCGGGAAGGCAGATGGCTACACCTTC. The complete variable domain, with remaining parts taken from reference TRBV19 and TRBJ1-2, reads DGGITQSPKYLFRKEGQNVTLSCEQNLNHDAMYWYRQDPGQGLRLIYYSQIVNDFQKGDIAEGYSVSREKKESFPLTVTSAQKNPTAFYLCASRWIGKADGYTFGSGTRLTVV.